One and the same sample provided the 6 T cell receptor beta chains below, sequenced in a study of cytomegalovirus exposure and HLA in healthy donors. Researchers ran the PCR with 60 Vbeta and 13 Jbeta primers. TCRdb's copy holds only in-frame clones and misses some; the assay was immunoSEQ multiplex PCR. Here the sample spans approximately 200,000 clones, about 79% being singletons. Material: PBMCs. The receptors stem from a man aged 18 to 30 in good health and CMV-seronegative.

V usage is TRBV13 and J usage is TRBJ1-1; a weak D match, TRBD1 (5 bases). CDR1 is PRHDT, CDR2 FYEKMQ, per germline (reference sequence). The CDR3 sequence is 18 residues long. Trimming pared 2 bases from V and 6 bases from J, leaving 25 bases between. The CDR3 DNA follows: TGTGCCAGCAGCTTACCCGACCGGAGGCAGGGAGGGGTCGCTGAAGCTTTCTTT. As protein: CASSLPDRRQGGVAEAFF.

DNA of the CDR3: TGTGCCAGTAGTAACACAGGGAATTCACCCCTCCACTTT. This sequence encodes CASSNTGNSPLHF. The rearrangement links TRBV19 to TRBJ1-6; a weak D match, TRBD1 (6 bases). V lost 4 bases to trimming and J lost 7 bases, with 8 bases between them. Germline CDR1 is LNHDA and CDR2 is SQIVND (reference sequence). This CDR3 contains 13 residues.

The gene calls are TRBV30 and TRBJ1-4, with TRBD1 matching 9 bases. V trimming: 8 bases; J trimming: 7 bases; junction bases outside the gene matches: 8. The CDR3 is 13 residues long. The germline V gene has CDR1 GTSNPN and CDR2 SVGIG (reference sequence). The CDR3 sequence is CAGTGGAGEKLFF. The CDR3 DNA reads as TGTGCCGGCACAGGGGGCGCGGGTGAAAAACTGTTTTTT.

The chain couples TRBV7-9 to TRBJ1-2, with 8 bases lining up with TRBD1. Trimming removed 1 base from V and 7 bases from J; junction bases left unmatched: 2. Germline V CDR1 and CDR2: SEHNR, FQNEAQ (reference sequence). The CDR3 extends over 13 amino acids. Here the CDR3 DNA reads TGTGCCAGCAGCTTAGGGCAGGGGGCTGGCTACACCTTC. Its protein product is CASSLGQGAGYTF.

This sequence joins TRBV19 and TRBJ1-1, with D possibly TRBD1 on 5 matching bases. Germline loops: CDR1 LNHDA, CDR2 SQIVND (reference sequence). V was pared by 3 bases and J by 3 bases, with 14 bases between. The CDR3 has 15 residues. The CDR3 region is CASSIGGTVHTEAFF. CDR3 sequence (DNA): TGTGCCAGTAGTATCGGGGGTACTGTACACACTGAAGCTTTCTTT. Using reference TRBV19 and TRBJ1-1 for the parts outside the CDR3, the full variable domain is DGGITQSPKYLFRKEGQNVTLSCEQNLNHDAMYWYRQDPGQGLRLIYYSQIVNDFQKGDIAEGYSVSREKKESFPLTVTSAQKNPTAFYLCASSIGGTVHTEAFFGQGTRLTVV.

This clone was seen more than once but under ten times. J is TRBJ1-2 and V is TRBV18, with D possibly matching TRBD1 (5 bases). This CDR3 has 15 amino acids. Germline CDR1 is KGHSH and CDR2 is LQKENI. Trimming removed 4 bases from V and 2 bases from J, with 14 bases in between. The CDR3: CASSRLEGANYGYTF. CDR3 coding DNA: TGTGCCAGCTCACGTTTGGAAGGGGCGAACTATGGCTACACCTTC.